This T cell receptor (beta chain) was recorded in a study of CD8+ T cells in alopecia areata. This CDR3 has 14 amino acids. CDR1 and CDR2 from the germline V gene are SGDLS and YYNGEE. V lost 1 base and J lost 1, with 9 bases in between. Isolated RNA was reverse transcribed into cDNA used as the sequencing template. The assay was immunoSEQ multiplex PCR, and TCRdb's table has in-frame clones only and misses some. The sample has 100,000 to 150,000 clones, around 50% seen once; the top ten hold 4.5% to 5.5%. Here the sequenced sample was CD4+ T cells sorted from blood, taken at week 0. The rearrangement uses TRBV9 and TRBJ2-7; D is unresolved. This clonotype was sampled from a human donor with alopecia areata. CDR3 sequence (DNA): TGTGCCAGCAGCGTACTGGACGGTTCCTACGAGCAGTACTTC. Translated, it gives CASSVLDGSYEQYF.